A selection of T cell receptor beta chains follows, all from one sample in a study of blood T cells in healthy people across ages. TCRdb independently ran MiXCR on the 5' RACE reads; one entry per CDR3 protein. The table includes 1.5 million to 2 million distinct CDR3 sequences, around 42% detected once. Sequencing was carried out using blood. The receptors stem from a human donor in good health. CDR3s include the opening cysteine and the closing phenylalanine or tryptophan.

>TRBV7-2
CASSLRNRVYEQYF
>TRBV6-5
CASSYRLMNTEAFF
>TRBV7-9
CASNTPRDTQYF
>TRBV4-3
CASSQDRPGAYGYTF
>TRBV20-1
CSARATGEFGGYTF
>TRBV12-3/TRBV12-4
CASSFLAGYNEQFF
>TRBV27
CASSPLPTDRGQFF
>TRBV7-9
CASSPIDGGEKLFF
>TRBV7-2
CASSLTSRLDNEQFF
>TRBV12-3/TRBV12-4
CASSGRRQGYYGYTF
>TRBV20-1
CSAPGTGWQPQHF
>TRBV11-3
CASSLSWSRDRELGYTF
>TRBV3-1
CASSQDGGSQGARDEQYF
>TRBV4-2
CASSPLAGEPGETQYF
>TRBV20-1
CSAGQGRGYTF
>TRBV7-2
CASSLLAGGYHEQFF
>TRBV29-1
CSVEDLLATNGYTF
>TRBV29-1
CSVDRTRDDYGYTF
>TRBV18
CASPPGFTRETQYF
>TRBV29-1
CSVQQGGMNTEAFF
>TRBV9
CASSSHGGGTDTQYF
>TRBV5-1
CASSRTGTPGNEQFF
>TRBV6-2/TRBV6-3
CASSYMAGRMRATEAFF
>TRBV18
CASSPQRGTATIPYNEQFF
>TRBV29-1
CSVEGANGKAFF
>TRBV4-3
CASSQDRLTGGSYNEQFF
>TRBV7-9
CASSPGRNYGCTF
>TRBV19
CASSMAGFHEQFF
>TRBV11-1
CASSESGTGVTDTQYF
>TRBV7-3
CASSRTRETTDTQYF
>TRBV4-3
CASSQERGGGNTQYF
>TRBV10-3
CAISKRDSPRGDYGYTF
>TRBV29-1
CSTGQGSPYEQYF
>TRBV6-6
CASSSVSAFF
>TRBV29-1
CSLGGTDTQYF
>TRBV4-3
CASSQNRVSDSPLHF
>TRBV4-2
CASSQVRGDTDTQYF
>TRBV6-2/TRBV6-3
CASSYSSPGLASPLHF
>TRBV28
CASSGGQGWGTSTDTQYF
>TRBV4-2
CASSQGVLAGDEQYF
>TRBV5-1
CASSLEGQGQAEAFF
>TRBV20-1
CSARSLGEQYF
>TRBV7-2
CASEGLAGVIGQYF
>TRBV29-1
CSVQKQGLTDTQYF
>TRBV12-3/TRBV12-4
CASSLGVVPYGETQYF
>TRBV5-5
CASSLVVAGNTEAFF
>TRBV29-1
CSVTGGSSNTEAFF
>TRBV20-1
CGASGQMSYNEQFF
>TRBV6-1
CASTPFLEGNSGNTIYF
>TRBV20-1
CSARVLEGTQYF
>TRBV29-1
CSAGSIVAGGNNEQFF